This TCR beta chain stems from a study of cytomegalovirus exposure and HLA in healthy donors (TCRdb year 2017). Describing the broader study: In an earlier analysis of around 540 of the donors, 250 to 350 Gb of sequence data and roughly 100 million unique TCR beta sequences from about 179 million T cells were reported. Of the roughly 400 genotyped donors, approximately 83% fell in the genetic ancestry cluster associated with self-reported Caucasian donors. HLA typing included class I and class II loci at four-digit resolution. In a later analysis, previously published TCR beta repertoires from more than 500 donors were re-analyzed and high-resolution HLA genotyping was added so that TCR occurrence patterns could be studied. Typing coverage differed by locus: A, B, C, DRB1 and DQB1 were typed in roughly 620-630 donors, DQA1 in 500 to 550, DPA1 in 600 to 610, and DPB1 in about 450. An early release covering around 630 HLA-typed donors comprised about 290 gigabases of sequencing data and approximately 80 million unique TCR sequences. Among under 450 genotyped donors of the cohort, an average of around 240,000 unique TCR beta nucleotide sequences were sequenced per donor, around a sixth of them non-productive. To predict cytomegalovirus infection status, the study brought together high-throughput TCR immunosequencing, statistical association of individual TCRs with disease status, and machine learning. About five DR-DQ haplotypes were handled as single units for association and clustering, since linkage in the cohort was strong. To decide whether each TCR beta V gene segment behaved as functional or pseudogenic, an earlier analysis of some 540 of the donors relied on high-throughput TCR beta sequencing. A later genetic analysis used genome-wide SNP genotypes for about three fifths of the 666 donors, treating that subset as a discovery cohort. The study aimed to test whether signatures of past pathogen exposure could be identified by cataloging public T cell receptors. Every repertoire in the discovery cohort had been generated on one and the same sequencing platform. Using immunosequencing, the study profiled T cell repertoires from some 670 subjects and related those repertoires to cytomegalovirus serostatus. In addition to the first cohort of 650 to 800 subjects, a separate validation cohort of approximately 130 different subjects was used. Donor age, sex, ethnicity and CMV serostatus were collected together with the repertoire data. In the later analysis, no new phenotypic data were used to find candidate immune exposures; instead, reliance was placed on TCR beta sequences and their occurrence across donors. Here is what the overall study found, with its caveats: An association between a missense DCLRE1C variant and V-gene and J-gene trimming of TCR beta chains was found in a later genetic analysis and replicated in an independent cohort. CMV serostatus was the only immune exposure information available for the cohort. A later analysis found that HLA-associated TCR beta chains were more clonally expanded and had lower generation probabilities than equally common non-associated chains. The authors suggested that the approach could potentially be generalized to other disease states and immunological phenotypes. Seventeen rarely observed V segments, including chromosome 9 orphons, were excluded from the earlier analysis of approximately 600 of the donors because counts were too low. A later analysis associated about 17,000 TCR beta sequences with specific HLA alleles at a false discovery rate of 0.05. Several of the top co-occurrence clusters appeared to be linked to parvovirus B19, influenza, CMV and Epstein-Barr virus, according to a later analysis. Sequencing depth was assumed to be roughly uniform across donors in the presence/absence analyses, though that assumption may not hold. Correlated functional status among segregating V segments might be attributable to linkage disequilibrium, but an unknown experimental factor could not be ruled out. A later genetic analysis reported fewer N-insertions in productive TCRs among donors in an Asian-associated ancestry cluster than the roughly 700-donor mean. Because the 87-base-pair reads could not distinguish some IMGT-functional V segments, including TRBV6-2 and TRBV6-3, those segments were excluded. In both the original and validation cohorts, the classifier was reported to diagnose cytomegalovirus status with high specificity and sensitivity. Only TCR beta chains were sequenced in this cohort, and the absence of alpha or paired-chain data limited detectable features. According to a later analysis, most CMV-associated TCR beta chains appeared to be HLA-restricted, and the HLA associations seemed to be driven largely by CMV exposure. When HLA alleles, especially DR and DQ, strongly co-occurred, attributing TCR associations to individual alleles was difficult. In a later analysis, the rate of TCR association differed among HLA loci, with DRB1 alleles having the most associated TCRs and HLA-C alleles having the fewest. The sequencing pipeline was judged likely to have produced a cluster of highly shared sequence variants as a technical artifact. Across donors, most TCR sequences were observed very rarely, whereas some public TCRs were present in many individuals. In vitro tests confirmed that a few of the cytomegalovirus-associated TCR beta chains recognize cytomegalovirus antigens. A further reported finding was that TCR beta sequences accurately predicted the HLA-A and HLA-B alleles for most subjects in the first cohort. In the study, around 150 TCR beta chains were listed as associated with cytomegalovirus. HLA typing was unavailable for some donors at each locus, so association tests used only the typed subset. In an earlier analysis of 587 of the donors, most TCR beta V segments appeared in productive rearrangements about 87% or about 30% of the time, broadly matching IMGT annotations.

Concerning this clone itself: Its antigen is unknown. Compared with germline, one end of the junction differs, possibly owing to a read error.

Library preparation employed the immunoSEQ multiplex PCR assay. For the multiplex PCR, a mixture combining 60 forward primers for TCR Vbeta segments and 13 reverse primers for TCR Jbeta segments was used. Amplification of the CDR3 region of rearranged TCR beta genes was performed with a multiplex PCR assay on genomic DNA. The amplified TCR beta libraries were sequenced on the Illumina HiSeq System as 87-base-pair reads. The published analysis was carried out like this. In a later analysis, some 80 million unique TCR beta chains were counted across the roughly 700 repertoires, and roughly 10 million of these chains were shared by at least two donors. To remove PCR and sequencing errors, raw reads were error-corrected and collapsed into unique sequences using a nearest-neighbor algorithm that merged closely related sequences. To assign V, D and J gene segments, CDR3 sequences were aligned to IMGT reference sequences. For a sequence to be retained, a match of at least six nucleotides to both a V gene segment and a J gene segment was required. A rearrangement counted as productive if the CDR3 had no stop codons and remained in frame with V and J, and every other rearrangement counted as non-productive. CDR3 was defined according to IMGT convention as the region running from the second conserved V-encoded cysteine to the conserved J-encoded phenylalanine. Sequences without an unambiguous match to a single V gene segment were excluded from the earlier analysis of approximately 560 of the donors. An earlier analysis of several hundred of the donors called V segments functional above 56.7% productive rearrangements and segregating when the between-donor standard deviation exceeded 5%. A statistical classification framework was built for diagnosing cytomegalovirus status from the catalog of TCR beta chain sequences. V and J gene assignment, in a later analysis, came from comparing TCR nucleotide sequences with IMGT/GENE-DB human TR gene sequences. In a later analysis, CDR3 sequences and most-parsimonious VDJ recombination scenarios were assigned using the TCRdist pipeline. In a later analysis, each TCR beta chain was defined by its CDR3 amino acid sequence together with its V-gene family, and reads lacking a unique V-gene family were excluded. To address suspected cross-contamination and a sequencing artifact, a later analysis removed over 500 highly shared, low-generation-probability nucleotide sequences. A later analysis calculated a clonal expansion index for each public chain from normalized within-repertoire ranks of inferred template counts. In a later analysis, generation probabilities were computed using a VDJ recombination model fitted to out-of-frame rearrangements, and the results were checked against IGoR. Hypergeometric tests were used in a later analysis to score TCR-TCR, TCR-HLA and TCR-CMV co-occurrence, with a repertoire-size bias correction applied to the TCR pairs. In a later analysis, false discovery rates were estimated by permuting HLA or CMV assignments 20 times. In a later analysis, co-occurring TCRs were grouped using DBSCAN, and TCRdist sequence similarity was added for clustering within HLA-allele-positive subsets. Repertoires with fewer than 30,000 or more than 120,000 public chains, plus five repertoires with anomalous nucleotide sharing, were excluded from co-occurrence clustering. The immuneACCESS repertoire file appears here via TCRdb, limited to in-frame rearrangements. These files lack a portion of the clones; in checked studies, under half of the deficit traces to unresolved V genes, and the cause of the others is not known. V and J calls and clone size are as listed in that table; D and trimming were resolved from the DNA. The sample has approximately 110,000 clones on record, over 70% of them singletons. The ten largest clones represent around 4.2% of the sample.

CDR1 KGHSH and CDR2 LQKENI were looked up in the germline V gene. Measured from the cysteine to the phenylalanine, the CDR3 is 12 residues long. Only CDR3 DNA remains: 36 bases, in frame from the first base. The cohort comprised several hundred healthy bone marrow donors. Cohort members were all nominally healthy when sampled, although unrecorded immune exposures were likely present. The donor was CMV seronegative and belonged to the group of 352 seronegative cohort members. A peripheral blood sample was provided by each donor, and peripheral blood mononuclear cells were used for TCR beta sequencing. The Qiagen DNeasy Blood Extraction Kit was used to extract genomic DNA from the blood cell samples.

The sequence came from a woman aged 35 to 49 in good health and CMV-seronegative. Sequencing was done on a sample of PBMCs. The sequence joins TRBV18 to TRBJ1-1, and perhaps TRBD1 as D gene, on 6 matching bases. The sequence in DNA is TGTGCCAGCTCACCAGGGGACACTGAAGCCTTCTTT. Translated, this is CASSPGDTEAFF.